A selection of T cell receptor beta chains follows, all from one sample in a study of CD8 T cells in ankylosing spondylitis. One entry per CDR3 protein, called by TCRdb with MiXCR from the 5' RACE reads. Counted here are 200,000 or so distinct CDR3 sequences, under 15% occurring once; the ten biggest clones make up more than 9.5%. The sample consisted of blood, either unsorted or a sorted T cell fraction (not recorded which). These receptors came from a female donor with ankylosing spondylitis or in good health (not recorded which). The CDR3 runs from the conserved cysteine through the conserved F or W. D genes are given only for firm matches. Where a row states a size, it is once, few, many or the class of an expanded clone; other rows omit it.

d_call	j_call	v_call	clone_size	cdr3_nt	cdr3_aa
-	TRBJ1-5	TRBV7-2	many	TGTGCCAGCAGCTCGGACTGGCAGCCCCAGCATTTT	CASSSDWQPQHF
-	TRBJ2-7	TRBV15	few	TGTGCCACCAGCAGAGACCCAGGGGCTACCTACGAGCAGTACTTC	CATSRDPGATYEQYF
-	TRBJ2-2	TRBV6-5	many	TGTGCCAGCATTAAATCCGCCAGGGGTCGGGAGCTGTTTTTT	CASIKSARGRELFF
TRBD2	TRBJ2-1	TRBV6-4	many	TGTGCCAGCAGCGAACTAGCGGGAGATAACAATGAGCAGTTCTTC	CASSELAGDNNEQFF
-	TRBJ2-1	TRBV6-6	many	TGTGCCAGCAGTTACGAGGGGCGGGGTGAGCAGTTCTTC	CASSYEGRGEQFF
-	TRBJ1-3	TRBV12-3/TRBV12-4	few	TGTGCCAGCAGTTTACAGGTCTCTGGAAACACCATATATTTT	CASSLQVSGNTIYF
-	TRBJ2-1	TRBV25-1	many	TGTGCCAGCAGTGAATACCCTAGCCGCAATGAGCAGTTCTTC	CASSEYPSRNEQFF
-	TRBJ2-4	TRBV5-6	many	TGTGCCAGCAGCCCACAGGAGAGAAACATTCAGTACTTC	CASSPQERNIQYF
-	TRBJ1-1	TRBV5-1	many	TGCGCCAGCAGCTTGGTGGGCCGAGGGATATCTGAAGCTTTCTTT	CASSLVGRGISEAFF
-	TRBJ1-1	TRBV9	-	TGTGCCAGCAGCACCCGGGGGGAGAGCACTGAAGCTTTCTTT	CASSTRGESTEAFF
-	TRBJ1-5	TRBV6-2/TRBV6-3	many	TGTGCCAGCAGTCCGCCGGGCAATCAGCCCCAGCATTTT	CASSPPGNQPQHF
TRBD2	TRBJ2-1	TRBV2	-	TGTGCCAGCAGAGAGCGGGAGAGTCAGGATGAGCAGTTCTTC	CASRERESQDEQFF
TRBD1	TRBJ1-1	TRBV9	many	TGTGCCAGCAGCTCCCAGGGGGCGGTTGGTAAGGAAGCTTTCTTT	CASSSQGAVGKEAFF
-	TRBJ2-1	TRBV7-9	many	TGTGCCAGCAGCCCTCCGGGACCATCGAACTATTACAATGAGCAGTTCTTC	CASSPPGPSNYYNEQFF
-	TRBJ2-2	TRBV9	many	TGTGCCAGCAGCGTAGATCCGGGCTCCAAGTCCGGGGAGCTGTTTTTT	CASSVDPGSKSGELFF
TRBD1	TRBJ1-2	TRBV20-1	many	TGCAGTGGGGACAGGGGATCTGGCTACACCTTC	CSGDRGSGYTF
-	TRBJ1-1	TRBV6-5	many	TGTGCCAGCAGTTTTACGGAGAACACTGAAGCTTTCTTT	CASSFTENTEAFF
-	TRBJ1-2	TRBV20-1	-	TGCAGTGCTCGCAGTCTTAACTATGGCTACACCTTC	CSARSLNYGYTF
-	TRBJ1-1	TRBV6-2/TRBV6-3	many	TGTGCCAGCAGAGCCGACAGTTGGGCTGAAGCTTTCTTT	CASRADSWAEAFF
-	TRBJ2-7	TRBV12-3/TRBV12-4	many	TGTGCCAGCAGCGCCCACGGCCGGACCGAGTCGCACGAGCAGTACTTC	CASSAHGRTESHEQYF
-	TRBJ2-1	TRBV10-3	many	TGTGCCATCTCTATGGGAACTAGTAATCGGGATGAGCAGTTCTTC	CAISMGTSNRDEQFF
TRBD2	TRBJ2-7	TRBV12-3/TRBV12-4	many	TGTGCCAGCAGAGGACTAGCTTACGAGCAGTACTTC	CASRGLAYEQYF
-	TRBJ2-2	TRBV5-1	few	TGCGCCAGCAGCTTGTTACAGGGAACCGGGGAGCTGTTTTTT	CASSLLQGTGELFF
TRBD2	TRBJ2-7	TRBV7-2	many	TGTGCCAGCAGCTCTAGCGGGAGTTACGAGCAGTACTTC	CASSSSGSYEQYF
TRBD2	TRBJ2-7	TRBV27	many	TGTGCCAGCAGCAAGGGACTAGCCGTCTCCTACGAGCAGTACTTC	CASSKGLAVSYEQYF
-	TRBJ2-7	TRBV7-6	-	TGTGCCAGCAGCTTAGAGGCGGGGACCACCTACGAGCAGTACTTC	CASSLEAGTTYEQYF
TRBD1	TRBJ1-5	TRBV29-1	many	TGCAGCGTGGGACAGGGTACAGGTCAGCCCCAGCATTTT	CSVGQGTGQPQHF
TRBD1	TRBJ1-5	TRBV12-3/TRBV12-4	many	TGTGCCAGCAGTTTGACAGGGACAATCAATCAGCCCCAGCATTTT	CASSLTGTINQPQHF
-	TRBJ2-3	TRBV7-6	few	TGTGCCAGCAGCTTACTTTTAGGGGGGACTGGCACAGATACGCAGTATTTT	CASSLLLGGTGTDTQYF
-	TRBJ2-1	TRBV7-9	-	TGTGCCAGCGGCCTGGGAAACAATGAGCAGTTCTTC	CASGLGNNEQFF
-	TRBJ1-3	TRBV18	-	TGTGCCAGCTCACCAGCAGAACTTCGGACCATATATTTT	CASSPAELRTIYF
-	TRBJ2-7	TRBV7-2	many	TGTGCCAGCAGCTTAGACTCAGGTACCTCCGTCTACGAGCAGTACTTC	CASSLDSGTSVYEQYF
-	TRBJ1-2	TRBV27	many	TGTGCCAGCAGTTCCCTCGACAGAGCCTATGGCTACACCTTC	CASSSLDRAYGYTF
TRBD1	TRBJ2-7	TRBV5-4	many	TGTGCCAGCAGCCAGGATTCGACAGGGCCCCACGAGCAGTACTTC	CASSQDSTGPHEQYF
-	TRBJ2-4	TRBV29-1	few	TGCAGCGTTGTTTCAGCCAAAAACATTCAGTACTTC	CSVVSAKNIQYF
-	TRBJ1-3	TRBV7-9	many	TGTGCCAGCAGCTGGAATCGCCTATCTGGAAACACCATATATTTT	CASSWNRLSGNTIYF
-	TRBJ1-2	TRBV4-1	many	TGCGCCAGCAGCCGCGATCGTGGCTACACCTTC	CASSRDRGYTF
TRBD1	TRBJ1-6	TRBV5-1	many	TGCGCCAGCAGCTTGGTTACAGGGGTTAATTCACCCCTCCACTTT	CASSLVTGVNSPLHF
-	TRBJ2-3	TRBV4-1	many	TGCGCCAGCAGCCAAGCTATGAGGAGCACAGATACGCAGTATTTT	CASSQAMRSTDTQYF
TRBD2	TRBJ2-1	TRBV20-1	many	TGCAGTGGAGAAGGGCTAGCGGGAGTCGGGGATGAGCAGTTCTTC	CSGEGLAGVGDEQFF
-	TRBJ2-2	TRBV4-2	many	TGTGCCAGCAGCCAAGCCGGAGGCGAGACCGGGGAGCTGTTTTTT	CASSQAGGETGELFF
TRBD1	TRBJ1-2	TRBV30	few	TGTGCCTGGAGTCAACAGGGGGCAAGCGGCTACACCTTC	CAWSQQGASGYTF
TRBD2	TRBJ2-2	TRBV4-2	few	TGTGCCAGCAGTCTAGAAGCGGGGATCACCGGGGAGCTGTTTTTT	CASSLEAGITGELFF
-	TRBJ2-2	TRBV4-3	few	TGCGCCAGCAGCCAAGAAGCTAACAGTCTGGCGGGGGAGCTGTTTTTT	CASSQEANSLAGELFF
TRBD1	TRBJ2-2	TRBV3-1	-	TGTGCCAGCAGCGCCAACAGGGGGCAAGGCGGGGAGCTGTTTTTT	CASSANRGQGGELFF
TRBD2	TRBJ2-7	TRBV7-9	-	TGTGCCAGCAGCTTTGGCGGGAGGGTTTACGAGCAGTACTTC	CASSFGGRVYEQYF
-	TRBJ1-2	TRBV12-3/TRBV12-4	-	TGTGCCGGATCCAGGGGTTATGGCTACACCTTC	CAGSRGYGYTF
TRBD2	TRBJ2-3	TRBV7-8	-	TGTGCCAGCAGCTTTAAGGGACTAGCGGGAGTTGATACGCAGTATTTT	CASSFKGLAGVDTQYF
-	TRBJ2-1	TRBV29-1	many	TGCAGCGTTCTACCCTACAATGAGCAGTTCTTC	CSVLPYNEQFF
TRBD1	TRBJ1-1	TRBV30	-	TGTGCCTCACCAGGGACAGGGCCGACTGAAGCTTTCTTT	CASPGTGPTEAFF
-	TRBJ1-4	TRBV19	few	TGTGCCAGTAGCCTCCAAACAACTAATGAAAAACTGTTTTTT	CASSLQTTNEKLFF